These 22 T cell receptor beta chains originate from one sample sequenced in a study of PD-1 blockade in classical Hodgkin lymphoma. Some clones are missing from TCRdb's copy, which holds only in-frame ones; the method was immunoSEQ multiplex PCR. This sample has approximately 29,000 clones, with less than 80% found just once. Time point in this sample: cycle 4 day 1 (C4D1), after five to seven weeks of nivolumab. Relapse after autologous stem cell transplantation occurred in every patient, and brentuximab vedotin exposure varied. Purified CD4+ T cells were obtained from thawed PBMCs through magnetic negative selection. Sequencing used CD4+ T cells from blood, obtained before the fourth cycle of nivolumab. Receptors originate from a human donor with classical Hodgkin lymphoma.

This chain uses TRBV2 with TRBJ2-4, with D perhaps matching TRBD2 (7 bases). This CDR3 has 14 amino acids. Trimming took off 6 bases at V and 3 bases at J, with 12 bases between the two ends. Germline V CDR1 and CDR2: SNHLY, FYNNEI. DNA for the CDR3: TGTGCCAGCAGGGGAGGGGGTGGCAAAAACATTCAGTACTTC. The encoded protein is CASRGGGGKNIQYF.

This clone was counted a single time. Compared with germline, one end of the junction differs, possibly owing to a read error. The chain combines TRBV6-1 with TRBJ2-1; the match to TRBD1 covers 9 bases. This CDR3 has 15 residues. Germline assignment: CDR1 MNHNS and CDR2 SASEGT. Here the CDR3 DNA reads TGTGCCAGCAGTGAACCGGGACAGGGAGTATCCCCCCCCCTCTTC. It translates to CASSEPGQGVSPPLF.

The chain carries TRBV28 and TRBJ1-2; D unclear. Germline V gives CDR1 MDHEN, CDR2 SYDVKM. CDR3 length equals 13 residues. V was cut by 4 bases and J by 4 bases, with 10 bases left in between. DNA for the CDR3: TGTGCCAGCAGTTCGCCTTTTGGCTATGGCTACACCTTC. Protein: CASSSPFGYGYTF.

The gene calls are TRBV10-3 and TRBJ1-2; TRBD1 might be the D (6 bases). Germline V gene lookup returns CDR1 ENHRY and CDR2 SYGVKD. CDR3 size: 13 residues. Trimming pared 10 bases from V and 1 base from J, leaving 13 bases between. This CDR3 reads CATAPGVNYGYTF. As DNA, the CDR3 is TGTGCCACCGCCCCAGGGGTTAACTATGGCTACACCTTC.

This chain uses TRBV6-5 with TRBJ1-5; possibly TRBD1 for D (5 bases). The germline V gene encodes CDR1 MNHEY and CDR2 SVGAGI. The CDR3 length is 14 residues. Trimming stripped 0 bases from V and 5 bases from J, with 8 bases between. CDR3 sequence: CASSYSNRHQPQHF. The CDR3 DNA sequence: TGTGCCAGCAGTTACTCGAACAGGCATCAGCCCCAGCATTTT.

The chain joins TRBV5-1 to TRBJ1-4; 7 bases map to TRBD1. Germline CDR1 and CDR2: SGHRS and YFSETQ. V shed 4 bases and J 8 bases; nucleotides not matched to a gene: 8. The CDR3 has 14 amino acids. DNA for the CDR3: TGCGCCAGCAGCATGACAGGGCTGCGGGAAAAACTGTTTTTT. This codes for CASSMTGLREKLFF.

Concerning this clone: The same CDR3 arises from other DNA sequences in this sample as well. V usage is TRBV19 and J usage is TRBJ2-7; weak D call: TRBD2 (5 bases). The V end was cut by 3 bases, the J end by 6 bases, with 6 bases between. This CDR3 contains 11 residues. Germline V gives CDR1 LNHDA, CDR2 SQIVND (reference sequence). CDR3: CASSIRGEQYF. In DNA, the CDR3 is TGTGCCAGTAGTATCCGGGGCGAGCAGTACTTC.

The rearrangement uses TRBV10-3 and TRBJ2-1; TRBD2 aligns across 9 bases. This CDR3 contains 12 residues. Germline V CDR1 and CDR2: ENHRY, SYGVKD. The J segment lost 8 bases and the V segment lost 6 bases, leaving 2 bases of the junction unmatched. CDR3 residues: CAIRGLADEQFF. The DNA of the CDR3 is TGTGCCATCAGGGGACTAGCAGATGAGCAGTTCTTC.

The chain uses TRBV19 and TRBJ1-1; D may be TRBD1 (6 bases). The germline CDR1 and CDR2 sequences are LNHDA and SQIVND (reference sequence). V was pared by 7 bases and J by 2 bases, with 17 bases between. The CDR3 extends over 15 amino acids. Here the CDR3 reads CASTGQRISNTEAFF. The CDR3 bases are TGTGCCAGTACCGGACAGCGAATCAGTAACACTGAAGCTTTCTTT.

The CDR3, as DNA: TGTGCCAGCAGCCAGAGCTGGGGGGCGACGTGGGATGGCTACACCTTC. Encoded protein: CASSQSWGATWDGYTF. The chain employs TRBV9 and TRBJ1-2; possibly TRBD1 for D (6 bases). Germline values: CDR1 SGDLS, CDR2 YYNGEE. V lost 4 bases and J 6 bases, leaving 22 bases between the germline ends. The CDR3 loop spans 16 amino acids.

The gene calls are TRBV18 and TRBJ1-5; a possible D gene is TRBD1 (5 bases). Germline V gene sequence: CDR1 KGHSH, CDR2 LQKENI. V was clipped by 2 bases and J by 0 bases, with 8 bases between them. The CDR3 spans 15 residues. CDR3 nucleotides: TGTGCCAGCTCACCAAGGGGAGATAGCAATCAGCCCCAGCATTTT. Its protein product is CASSPRGDSNQPQHF.

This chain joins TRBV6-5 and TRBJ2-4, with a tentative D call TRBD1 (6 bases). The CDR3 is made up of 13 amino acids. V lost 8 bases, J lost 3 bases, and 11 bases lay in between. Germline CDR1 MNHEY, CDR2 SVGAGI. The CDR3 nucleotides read TGTGCCAGCCGGACAGCCCTCAAAAACATTCAGTACTTC. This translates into CASRTALKNIQYF.

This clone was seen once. The CDR3: CASSSRDWNQETQYF. CDR3 sequence (DNA): TGTGCCAGCAGTTCTAGGGACTGGAACCAAGAGACCCAGTACTTC. The chain joins TRBV28 to TRBJ2-5; D perhaps matches TRBD2 (6 bases). Germline loops: CDR1 MDHEN, CDR2 SYDVKM. Trimming shortened V by 4 bases and J by 0 bases, and 12 bases separated the two germline ends. The CDR3 length is 15 residues.

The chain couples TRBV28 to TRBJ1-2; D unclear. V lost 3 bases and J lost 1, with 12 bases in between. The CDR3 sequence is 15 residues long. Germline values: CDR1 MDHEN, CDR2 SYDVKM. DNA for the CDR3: TGTGCCAGCAGTTTGGCGGCGGCAAATAACTATGGCTACACCTTC. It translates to CASSLAAANNYGYTF.

The CDR3 sequence is CASGDRIQYF. Here the CDR3 DNA reads TGTGCCAGTGGGGATCGGATTCAGTACTTC. The rearrangement joins TRBV7-9 to TRBJ2-4; D gene unclear. V was clipped by 9 bases and J by 10 bases, with 10 bases between them. The CDR3 runs 10 residues. The germline CDR1 and CDR2 sequences are SEHNR and FQNEAQ (reference sequence).

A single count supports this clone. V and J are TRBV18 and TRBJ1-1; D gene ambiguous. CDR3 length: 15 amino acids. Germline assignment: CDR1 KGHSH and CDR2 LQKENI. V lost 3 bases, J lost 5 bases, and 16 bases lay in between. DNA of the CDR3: TGTGCCAGCTCACCCCTTAGCAGGAGTGGGACTGAAGCTTTCTTT. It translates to CASSPLSRSGTEAFF. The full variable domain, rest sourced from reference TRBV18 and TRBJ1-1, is NAGVMQNPRHLVRRRGQEARLRCSPMKGHSHVYWYRQLPEEGLKFMVYLQKENIIDESGMPKERFSAEFPKEGPSILRIQQVVRGDSAAYFCASSPLSRSGTEAFFGQGTRLTVV.

The CDR3 bases are TGTGCCATCAGTGAGTCGGCAGGGCGAAACTATGGCTACACCTTC. This translates into CAISESAGRNYGYTF. V is TRBV10-3 and J is TRBJ1-2; D possibly corresponds to TRBD1 (5 bases). The CDR3 length is 15 residues. V was shortened by 0 bases and J by 2 bases, with 10 bases between the two germline ends. CDR1 is ENHRY, CDR2 SYGVKD, per germline.

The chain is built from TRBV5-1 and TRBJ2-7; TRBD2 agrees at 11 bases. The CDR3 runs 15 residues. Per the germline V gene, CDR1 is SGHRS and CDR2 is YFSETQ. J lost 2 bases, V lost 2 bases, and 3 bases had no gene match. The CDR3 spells CASSFTSGGTYEQYF. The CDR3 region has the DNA TGCGCCAGCAGCTTCACTAGCGGGGGAACCTACGAGCAGTACTTC. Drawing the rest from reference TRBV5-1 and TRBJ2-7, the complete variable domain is KAGVTQTPRYLIKTRGQQVTLSCSPISGHRSVSWYQQTPGQGLQFLFEYFSETQRNKGNFPGRFSGRQFSNSRSEMNVSTLELGDSALYLCASSFTSGGTYEQYFGPGTRLTVT.

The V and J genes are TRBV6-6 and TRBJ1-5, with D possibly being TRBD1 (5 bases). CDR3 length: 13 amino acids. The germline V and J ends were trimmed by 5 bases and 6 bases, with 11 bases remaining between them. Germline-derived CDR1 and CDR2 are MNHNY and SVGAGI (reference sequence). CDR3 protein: CASSLKGTQPQHF. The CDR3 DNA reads TGTGCCAGCAGTCTAAAGGGGACTCAGCCCCAGCATTTT.

Written as DNA, the CDR3 is TGTGCCAGCAGCTCGCTCACCTTGACAGGGGGCGACTATGGCTACACCTTC. This translates into CASSSLTLTGGDYGYTF. This sequence joins TRBV5-6 and TRBJ1-2; 10 positions match TRBD1. Germline V gene sequence: CDR1 SGHDT, CDR2 YYEEEE. The junction had 11 bases not matched to a gene; V was cut back by 3 bases and J by 3 bases. The CDR3 spans 17 residues.

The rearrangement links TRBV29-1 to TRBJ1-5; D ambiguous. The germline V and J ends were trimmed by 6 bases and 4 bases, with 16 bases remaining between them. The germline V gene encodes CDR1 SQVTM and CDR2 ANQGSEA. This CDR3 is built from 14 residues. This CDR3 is CSVGGSQENQPQHF. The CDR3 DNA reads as TGCAGCGTCGGAGGGTCCCAGGAGAATCAGCCCCAGCATTTT.

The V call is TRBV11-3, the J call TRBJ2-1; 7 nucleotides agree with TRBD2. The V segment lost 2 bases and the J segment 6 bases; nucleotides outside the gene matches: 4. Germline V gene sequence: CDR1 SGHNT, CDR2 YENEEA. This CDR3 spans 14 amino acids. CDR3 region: CASSLSGGANEQFF. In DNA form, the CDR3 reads TGTGCCAGCAGCTTATCGGGGGGAGCCAATGAGCAGTTCTTC.